A selection of T cell receptor beta chains follows, all from one sample in a study of cytomegalovirus exposure and HLA in healthy donors. Method: immunoSEQ multiplex PCR; TCRdb's copy keeps in-frame clones and lacks some. This sample's clone table lists roughly 50,000 clones. Sequencing was performed on PBMCs. These receptors all stem from a woman aged 40 to 50 in good health and CMV-seronegative. Each CDR3 is given with its conserved first and last residue.

j_call | v_call | cdr3_aa
TRBJ2-1 | TRBV5-1 | CASSSRGDTDYNEQFF
TRBJ1-2 | TRBV5-4 | CASSVERGRYYGYTF
TRBJ2-7 | TRBV7-6 | CASSMRQGDYEQYF
TRBJ2-7 | TRBV7-2 | CASSLYIAGGEQYF
TRBJ2-2 | TRBV19 | CASSIGTGGTGELFF
TRBJ2-2 | TRBV19 | CASSIGQVPGELFF
TRBJ1-1 | TRBV2 | CASKKETREAFF
TRBJ1-2 | TRBV6-5 | CASTPHDSEWGGYTF
TRBJ2-1 | TRBV5-8 | CASSPRGAGTDNEQFF
TRBJ1-3 | TRBV9 | CASSTAGDFSGNTIYF
TRBJ2-7 | TRBV5-4 | CASSSDGGSYEQYF
TRBJ2-7 | TRBV5-6 | CASSFTQDNSYEQYF
TRBJ1-3 | TRBV19 | CASKKNGDSGNTIYF
TRBJ1-2 | TRBV30 | CAWGRDRPHGYTF
TRBJ2-2 | TRBV13 | CASSLRGTSNTGELFF
TRBJ1-6 | TRBV5-1 | CASSIDRAYNSPLHF
TRBJ2-2 | TRBV6-6 | CASRQGLAGDTGELFF
TRBJ2-6 | TRBV30 | CAWNRELSGANVLTF
TRBJ2-5 | TRBV4-3 | CASSQEWTGGKETQYF
TRBJ2-1 | TRBV5-4 | CASSQGQGPYNEQFF
TRBJ1-1 | TRBV9 | CASSGFMNTEAFF
TRBJ1-1 | TRBV5-6 | CASSLAQAATEAFF
TRBJ2-7 | TRBV4-3 | CASSQDLAGEGEQYF